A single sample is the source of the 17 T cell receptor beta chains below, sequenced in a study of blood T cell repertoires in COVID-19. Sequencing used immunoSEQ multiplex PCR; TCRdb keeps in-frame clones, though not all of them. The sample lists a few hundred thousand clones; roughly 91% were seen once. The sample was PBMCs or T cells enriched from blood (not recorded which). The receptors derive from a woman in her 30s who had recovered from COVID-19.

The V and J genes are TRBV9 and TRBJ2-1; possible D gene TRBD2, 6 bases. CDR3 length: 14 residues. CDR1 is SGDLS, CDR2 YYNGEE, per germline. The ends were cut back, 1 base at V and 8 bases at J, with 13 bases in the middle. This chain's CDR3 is CASSVTQGGYEQFF. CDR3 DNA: TGTGCCAGCAGCGTAACCCAGGGAGGCTATGAGCAGTTCTTC. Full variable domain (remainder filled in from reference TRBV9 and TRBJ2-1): DSGVTQTPKHLITATGQRVTLRCSPRSGDLSVYWYQQSLDQGLQFLIQYYNGEERAKGNILERFSAQQFPDLHSELNLSSLELGDSALYFCASSVTQGGYEQFFGPGTRLTVL.

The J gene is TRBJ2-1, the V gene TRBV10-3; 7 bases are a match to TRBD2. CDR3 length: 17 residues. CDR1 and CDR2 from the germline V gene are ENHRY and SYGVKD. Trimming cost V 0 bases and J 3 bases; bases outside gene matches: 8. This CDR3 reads CAISESRGAGSYNEQFF. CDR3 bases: TGTGCCATCAGTGAGTCCCGGGGAGCGGGAAGCTACAATGAGCAGTTCTTC.

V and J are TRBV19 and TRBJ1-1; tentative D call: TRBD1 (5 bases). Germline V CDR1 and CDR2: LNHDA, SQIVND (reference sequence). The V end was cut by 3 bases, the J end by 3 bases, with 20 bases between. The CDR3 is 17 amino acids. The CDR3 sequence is CASSIRYGGSVDTEAFF. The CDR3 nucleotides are TGTGCCAGTAGTATTCGGTATGGGGGGAGTGTGGACACTGAAGCTTTCTTT.

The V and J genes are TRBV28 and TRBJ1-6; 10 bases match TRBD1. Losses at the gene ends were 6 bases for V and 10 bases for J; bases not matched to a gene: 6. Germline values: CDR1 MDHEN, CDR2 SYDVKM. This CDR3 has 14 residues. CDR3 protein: CASSPGTGVSPLHF. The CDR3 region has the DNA TGTGCCAGCAGCCCCGGGACAGGGGTATCACCCCTCCACTTT.

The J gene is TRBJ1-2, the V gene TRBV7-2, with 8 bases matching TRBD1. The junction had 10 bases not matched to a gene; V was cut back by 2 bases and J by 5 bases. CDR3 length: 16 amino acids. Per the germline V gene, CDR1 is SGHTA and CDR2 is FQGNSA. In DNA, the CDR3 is TGTGCCAGCAGCTTACTCTCCGGGACAGGTTTTTATGGCTACACCTTC. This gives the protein CASSLLSGTGFYGYTF.

The CDR3 DNA reads TGTGCCAGCAGTTTCACTGGGACACATAACACCGGGGAGCTGTTTTTT. Encoded protein: CASSFTGTHNTGELFF. V and J are TRBV27 and TRBJ2-2; D might be TRBD1 (6 bases). The CDR3 is 16 amino acids. Trimming shortened V by 3 bases and J by 2 bases, and 13 bases separated the two germline ends. CDR1 is MNHEY, CDR2 SMNVEV, per germline (reference sequence).

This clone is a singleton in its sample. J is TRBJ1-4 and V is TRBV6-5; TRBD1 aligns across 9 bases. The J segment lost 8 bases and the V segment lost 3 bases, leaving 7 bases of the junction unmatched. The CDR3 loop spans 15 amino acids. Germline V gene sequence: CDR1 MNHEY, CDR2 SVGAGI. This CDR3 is CASSYTGQGKEKLFF. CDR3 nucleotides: TGTGCCAGCAGTTATACGGGACAGGGCAAGGAAAAACTGTTTTTT.

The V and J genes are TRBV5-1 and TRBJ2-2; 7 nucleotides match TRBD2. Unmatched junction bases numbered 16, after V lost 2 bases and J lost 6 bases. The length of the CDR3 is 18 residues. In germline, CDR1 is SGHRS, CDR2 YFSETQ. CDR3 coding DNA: TGCGCCAGCAGCTTACTCTCCGGGACGGGCGGGAGTGCCGGGGAGCTGTTTTTT. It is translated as CASSLLSGTGGSAGELFF.

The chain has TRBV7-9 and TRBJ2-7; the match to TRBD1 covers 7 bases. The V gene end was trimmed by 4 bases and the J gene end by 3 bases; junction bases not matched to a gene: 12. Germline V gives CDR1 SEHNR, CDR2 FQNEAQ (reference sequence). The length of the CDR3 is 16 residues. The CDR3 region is CASSSQPPGQRYEQYF. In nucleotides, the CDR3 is TGTGCCAGCAGCTCACAACCCCCGGGACAGCGCTACGAGCAGTACTTC.

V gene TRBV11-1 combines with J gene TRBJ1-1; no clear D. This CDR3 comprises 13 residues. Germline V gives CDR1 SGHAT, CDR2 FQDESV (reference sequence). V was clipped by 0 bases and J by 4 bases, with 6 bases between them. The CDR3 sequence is CASSLAEVTEAFF. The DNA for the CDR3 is TGTGCCAGCAGCTTAGCGGAGGTCACTGAAGCTTTCTTT.

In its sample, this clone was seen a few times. The CDR3, as DNA: TGTGCCAGCAGCCTCCCAGGGGGGAACACTGAAGCTTTCTTT. This codes for CASSLPGGNTEAFF. This sequence joins TRBV6-6 and TRBJ1-1; TRBD1 aligns across 7 bases. Unmatched junction bases numbered 5, after V lost 6 bases and J lost 1 base. This CDR3 has 14 residues. CDR1 and CDR2 from the germline V gene are MNHNY and SVGAGI (reference sequence).

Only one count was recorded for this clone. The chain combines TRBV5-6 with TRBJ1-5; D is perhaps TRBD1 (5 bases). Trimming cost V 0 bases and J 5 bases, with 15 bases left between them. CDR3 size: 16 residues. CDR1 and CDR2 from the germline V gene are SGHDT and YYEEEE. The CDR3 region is CASSLGGPGSYQPQHF. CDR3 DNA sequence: TGTGCCAGCAGCTTGGGGGGTCCAGGGTCATATCAGCCCCAGCATTTT. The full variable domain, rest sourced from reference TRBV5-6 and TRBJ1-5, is DAGVTQSPTHLIKTRGQQVTLRCSPKSGHDTVSWYQQALGQGPQFIFQYYEEEERQRGNFPDRFSGHQFPNYSSELNVNALLLGDSALYLCASSLGGPGSYQPQHFGDGTRLSIL.

The CDR3 loop is CASSVGGREGTDTQYF. The CDR3 DNA follows: TGTGCCAGCAGCGTAGGAGGCAGGGAGGGGACAGATACGCAGTATTTT. This chain connects TRBV9 to TRBJ2-3, with TRBD2 matching over 7 bases. The germline V gene encodes CDR1 SGDLS and CDR2 YYNGEE. The CDR3 is made up of 16 amino acids. The J segment lost 3 bases and the V segment lost 0 bases, leaving 7 bases of the junction unmatched.

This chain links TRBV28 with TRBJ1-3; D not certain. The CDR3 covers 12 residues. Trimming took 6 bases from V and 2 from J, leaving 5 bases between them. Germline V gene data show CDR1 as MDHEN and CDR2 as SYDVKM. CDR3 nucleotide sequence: TGTGCCAGCAGGGAGGCTGGAAACACCATATATTTT. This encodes CASREAGNTIYF.

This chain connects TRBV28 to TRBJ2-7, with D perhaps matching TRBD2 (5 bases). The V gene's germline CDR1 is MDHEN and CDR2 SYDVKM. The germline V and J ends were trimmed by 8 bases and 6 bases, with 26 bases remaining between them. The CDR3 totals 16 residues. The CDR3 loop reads CASQPYGLPSLAEQYF. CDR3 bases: TGTGCCAGCCAGCCTTACGGACTTCCAAGCCTCGCCGAGCAGTACTTC.

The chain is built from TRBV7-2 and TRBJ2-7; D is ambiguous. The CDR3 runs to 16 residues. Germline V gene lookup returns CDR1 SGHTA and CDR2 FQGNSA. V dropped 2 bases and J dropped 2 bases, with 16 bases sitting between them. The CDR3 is CASSLSVPYTPYEQYF. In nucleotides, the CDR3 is TGTGCCAGCAGCTTAAGTGTTCCTTATACACCCTACGAGCAGTACTTC.

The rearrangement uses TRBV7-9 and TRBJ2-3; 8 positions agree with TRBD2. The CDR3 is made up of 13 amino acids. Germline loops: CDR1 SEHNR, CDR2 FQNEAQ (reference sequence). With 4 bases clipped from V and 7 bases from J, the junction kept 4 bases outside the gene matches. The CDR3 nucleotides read TGTGCCAGCAGCTATACTAGCGGAAATACGCAGTATTTT. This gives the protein CASSYTSGNTQYF.